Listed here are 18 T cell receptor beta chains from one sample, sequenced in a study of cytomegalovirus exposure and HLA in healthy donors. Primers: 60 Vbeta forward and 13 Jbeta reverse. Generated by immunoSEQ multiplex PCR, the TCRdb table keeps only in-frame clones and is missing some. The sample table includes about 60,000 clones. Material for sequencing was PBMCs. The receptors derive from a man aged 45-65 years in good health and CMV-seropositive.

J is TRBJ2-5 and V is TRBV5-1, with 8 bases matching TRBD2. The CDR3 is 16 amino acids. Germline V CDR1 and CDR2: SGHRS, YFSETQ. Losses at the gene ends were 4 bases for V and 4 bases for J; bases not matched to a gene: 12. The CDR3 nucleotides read TGCGCCAGCAGCGCGGGGGGTGCGGGAGTCAGAGAGACCCAGTACTTC. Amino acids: CASSAGGAGVRETQYF.

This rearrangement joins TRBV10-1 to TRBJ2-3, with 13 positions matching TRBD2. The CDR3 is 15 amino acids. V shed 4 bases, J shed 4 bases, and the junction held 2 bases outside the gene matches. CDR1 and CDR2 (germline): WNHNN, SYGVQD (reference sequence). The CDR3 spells CASSGLAGGSDTQYF. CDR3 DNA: TGCGCCAGCAGTGGACTAGCGGGAGGCTCAGATACGCAGTATTTT.

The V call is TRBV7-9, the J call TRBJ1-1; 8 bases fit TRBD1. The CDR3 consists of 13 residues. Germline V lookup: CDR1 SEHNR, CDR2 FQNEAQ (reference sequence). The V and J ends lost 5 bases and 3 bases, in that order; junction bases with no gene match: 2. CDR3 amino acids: CASSPTGDTEAFF. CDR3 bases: TGTGCCAGCAGCCCGACAGGGGACACTGAAGCTTTCTTT. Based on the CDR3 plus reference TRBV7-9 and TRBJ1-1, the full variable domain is DTGVSQNPRHKITKRGQNVTFRCDPISEHNRLYWYRQTLGQGPEFLTYFQNEAQLEKSRLLSDRFSAERPKGSFSTLEIQRTEQGDSAMYLCASSPTGDTEAFFGQGTRLTVV.

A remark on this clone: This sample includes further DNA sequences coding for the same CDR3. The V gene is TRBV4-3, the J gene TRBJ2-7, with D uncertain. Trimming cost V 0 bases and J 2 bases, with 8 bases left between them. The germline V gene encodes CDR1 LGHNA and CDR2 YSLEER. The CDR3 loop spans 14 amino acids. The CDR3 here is CASSQDRGAYEQYF. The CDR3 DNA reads TGCGCCAGCAGCCAAGATCGTGGAGCCTACGAGCAGTACTTC.

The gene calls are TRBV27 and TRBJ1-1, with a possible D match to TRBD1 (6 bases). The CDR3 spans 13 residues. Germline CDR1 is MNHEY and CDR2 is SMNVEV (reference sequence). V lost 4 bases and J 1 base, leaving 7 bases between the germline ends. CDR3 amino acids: CASSWTANTEAFF. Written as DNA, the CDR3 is TGTGCCAGCAGTTGGACAGCGAACACTGAAGCTTTCTTT.

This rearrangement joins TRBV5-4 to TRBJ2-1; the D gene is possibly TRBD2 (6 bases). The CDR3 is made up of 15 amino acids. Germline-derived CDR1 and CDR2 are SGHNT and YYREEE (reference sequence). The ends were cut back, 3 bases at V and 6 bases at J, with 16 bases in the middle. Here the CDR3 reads CASSSLAASSNEQFF. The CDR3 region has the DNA TGTGCCAGCAGCTCACTAGCCGCGTCGTCCAATGAGCAGTTCTTC.

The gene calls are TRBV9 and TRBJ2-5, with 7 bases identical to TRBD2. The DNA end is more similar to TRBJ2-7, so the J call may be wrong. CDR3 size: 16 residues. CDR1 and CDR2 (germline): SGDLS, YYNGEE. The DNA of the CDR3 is TGTGCCAGCAGCGTAGGGGCTAGCGGACGCTCCTACGAGCAGTACTTC. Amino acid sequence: CASSVGASGRSYEQYF.

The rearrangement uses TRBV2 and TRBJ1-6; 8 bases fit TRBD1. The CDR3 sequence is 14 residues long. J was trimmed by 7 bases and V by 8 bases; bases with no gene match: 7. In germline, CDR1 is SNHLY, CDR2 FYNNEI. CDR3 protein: CASRITGGNSPLHF. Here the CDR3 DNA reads TGTGCCAGCCGGATCACAGGGGGAAATTCACCCCTCCACTTT.

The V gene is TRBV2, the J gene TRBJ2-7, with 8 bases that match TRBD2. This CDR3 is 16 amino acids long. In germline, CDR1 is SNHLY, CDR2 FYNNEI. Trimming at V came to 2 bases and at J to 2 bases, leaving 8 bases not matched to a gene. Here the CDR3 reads CASSERVYSGTYEQYF. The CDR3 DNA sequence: TGTGCCAGCAGTGAACGGGTGTATAGCGGGACCTACGAGCAGTACTTC.

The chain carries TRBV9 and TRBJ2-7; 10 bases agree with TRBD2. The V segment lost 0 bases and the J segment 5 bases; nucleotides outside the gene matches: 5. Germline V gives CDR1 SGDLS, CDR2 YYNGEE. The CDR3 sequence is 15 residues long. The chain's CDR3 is CASSVGSSGSHEQYF. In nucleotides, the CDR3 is TGTGCCAGCAGCGTAGGTTCTAGCGGGAGTCACGAGCAGTACTTC.

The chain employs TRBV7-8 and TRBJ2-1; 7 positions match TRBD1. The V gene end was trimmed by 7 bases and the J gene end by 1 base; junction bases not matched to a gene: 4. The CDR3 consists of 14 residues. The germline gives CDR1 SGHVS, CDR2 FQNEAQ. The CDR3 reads CASIQGESYNEQFF. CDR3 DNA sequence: TGTGCCAGCATTCAGGGGGAATCCTACAATGAGCAGTTCTTC.

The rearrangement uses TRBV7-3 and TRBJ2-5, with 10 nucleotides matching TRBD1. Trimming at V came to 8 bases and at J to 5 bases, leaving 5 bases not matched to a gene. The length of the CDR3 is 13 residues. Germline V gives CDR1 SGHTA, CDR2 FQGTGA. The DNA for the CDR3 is TGTGCCAGCGGAACGGGACAGGGGGAGACCCAGTACTTC. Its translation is CASGTGQGETQYF. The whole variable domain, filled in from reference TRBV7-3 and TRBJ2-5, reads GAGVSQTPSNKVTEKGKYVELRCDPISGHTALYWYRQSLGQGPEFLIYFQGTGAADDSGLPNDRFFAVRPEGSVSTLKIQRTERGDSAVYLCASGTGQGETQYFGPGTRLLVL.

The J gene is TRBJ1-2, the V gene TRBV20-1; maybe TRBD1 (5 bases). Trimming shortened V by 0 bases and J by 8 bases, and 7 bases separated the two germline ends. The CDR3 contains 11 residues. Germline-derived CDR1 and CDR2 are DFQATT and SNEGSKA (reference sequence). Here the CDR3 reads CSARDQGGYTF. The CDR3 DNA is TGCAGTGCTAGAGATCAGGGAGGCTACACCTTC.

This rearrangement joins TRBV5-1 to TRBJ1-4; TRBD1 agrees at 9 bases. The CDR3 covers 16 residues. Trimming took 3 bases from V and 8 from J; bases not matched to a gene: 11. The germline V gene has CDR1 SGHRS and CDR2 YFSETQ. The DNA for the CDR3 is TGCGCCAGCAGCTCCCCGGGACAGGGCTTGGAAGAAAAACTGTTTTTT. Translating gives CASSSPGQGLEEKLFF.

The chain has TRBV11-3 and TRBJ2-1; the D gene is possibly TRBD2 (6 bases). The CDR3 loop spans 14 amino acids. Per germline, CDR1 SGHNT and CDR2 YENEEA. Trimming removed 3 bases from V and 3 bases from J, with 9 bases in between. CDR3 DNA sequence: TGTGCCAGCAGCTTGGAGGGAGGCTACAATGAGCAGTTCTTC. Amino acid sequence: CASSLEGGYNEQFF.

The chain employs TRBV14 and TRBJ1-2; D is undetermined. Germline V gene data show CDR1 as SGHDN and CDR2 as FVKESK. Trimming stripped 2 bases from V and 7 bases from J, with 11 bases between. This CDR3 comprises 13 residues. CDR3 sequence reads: CASSQSPGSGYTF. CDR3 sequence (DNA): TGTGCCAGCAGCCAAAGCCCCGGTTCTGGCTACACCTTC.

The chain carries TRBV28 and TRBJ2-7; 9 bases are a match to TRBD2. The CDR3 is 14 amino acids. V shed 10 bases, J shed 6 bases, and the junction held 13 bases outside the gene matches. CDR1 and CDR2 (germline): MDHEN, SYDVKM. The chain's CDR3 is CATRPIAGVAEQYF. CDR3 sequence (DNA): TGTGCCACCCGCCCCATAGCGGGAGTAGCCGAGCAGTACTTC.

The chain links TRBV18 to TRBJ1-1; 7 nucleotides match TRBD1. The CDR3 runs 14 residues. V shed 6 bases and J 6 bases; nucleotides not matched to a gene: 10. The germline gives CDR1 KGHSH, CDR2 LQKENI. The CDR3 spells CASSGDRAAPEAFF. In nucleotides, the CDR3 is TGTGCCAGCTCCGGCGACAGGGCCGCCCCTGAAGCTTTCTTT.